This T cell receptor beta chain emerged from a study of OX40 agonist ivuxolimab in advanced cancers. Study results and caveats: The study found among the lowest clonal expansion in partial responders at 0.1-3.0 mg/kg. Averaged across samples, CD8+ T cells carried more expanded clones than CD4+ did.

Generated by immunoSEQ multiplex PCR, the TCRdb table keeps only in-frame clones and is missing some. Of more than 75,000 clones in the sample, 86% were seen once. Details on this clone: What it binds is unknown.

The source is an adult with an advanced solid tumor such as melanoma, head and neck, liver or kidney cancer. This material consisted of CD4+ or CD8+ T cells sorted from blood, taken in a trial of the OX40 agonist ivuxolimab.

CDR3: CASSGTRDQPQHF. Written as DNA, the CDR3 is TGTGCCAGCAGTGGAACCAGAGATCAGCCCCAGCATTTT. The chain combines TRBV2 with TRBJ1-5; the D is unclear. This CDR3 has 13 amino acids. The V end was cut by 4 bases, the J end by 5 bases, with 9 bases between. Germline V CDR1 and CDR2: SNHLY, FYNNEI.